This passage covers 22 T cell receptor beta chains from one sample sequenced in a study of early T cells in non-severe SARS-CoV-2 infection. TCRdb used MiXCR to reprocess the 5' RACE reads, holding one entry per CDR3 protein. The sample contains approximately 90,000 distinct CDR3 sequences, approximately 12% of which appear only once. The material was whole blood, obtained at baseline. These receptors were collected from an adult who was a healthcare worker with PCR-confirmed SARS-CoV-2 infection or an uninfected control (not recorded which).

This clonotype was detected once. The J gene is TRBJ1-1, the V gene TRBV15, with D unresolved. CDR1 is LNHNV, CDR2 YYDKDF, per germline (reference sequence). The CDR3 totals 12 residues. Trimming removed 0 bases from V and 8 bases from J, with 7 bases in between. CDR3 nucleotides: TGTGCCACCAGCAGAGATTCGGTAGAAGCTTTCTTT. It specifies CATSRDSVEAFF.

The CDR3 DNA sequence: TGTGCCAGCAGTCACGGTGGGACAGGGAACAACAATGAGCAGTTCTTC. Encoded protein: CASSHGGTGNNNEQFF. This sequence joins TRBV6-5 and TRBJ2-1, with TRBD1 matching over 9 bases. The CDR3 is 16 residues long. V dropped 5 bases and J dropped 5; count of bases not matched to a gene: 10. CDR1 MNHEY and CDR2 SVGAGI come from the germline V gene.

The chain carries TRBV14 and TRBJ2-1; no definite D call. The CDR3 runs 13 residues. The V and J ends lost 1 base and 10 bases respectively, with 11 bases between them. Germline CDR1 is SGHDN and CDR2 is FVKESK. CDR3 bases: TGTGCCAGCAGCCAAGGGAACACCGTAGAGCAGTTCTTC. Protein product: CASSQGNTVEQFF.

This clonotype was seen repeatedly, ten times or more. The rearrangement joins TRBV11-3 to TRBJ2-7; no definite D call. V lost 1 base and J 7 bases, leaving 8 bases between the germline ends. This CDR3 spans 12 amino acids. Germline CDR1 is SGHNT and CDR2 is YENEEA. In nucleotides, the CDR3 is TGTGCCAGCAGCTTAGTACCCGTGGAGCAGTACTTC. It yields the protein CASSLVPVEQYF.

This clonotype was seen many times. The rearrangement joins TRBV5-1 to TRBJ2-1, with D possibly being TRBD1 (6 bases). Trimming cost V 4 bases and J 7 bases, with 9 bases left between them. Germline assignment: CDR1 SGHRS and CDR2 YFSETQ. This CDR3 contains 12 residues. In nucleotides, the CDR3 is TGCGCCAGCAGCCTTCAGGGGAATGAGCAGTTCTTC. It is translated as CASSLQGNEQFF.

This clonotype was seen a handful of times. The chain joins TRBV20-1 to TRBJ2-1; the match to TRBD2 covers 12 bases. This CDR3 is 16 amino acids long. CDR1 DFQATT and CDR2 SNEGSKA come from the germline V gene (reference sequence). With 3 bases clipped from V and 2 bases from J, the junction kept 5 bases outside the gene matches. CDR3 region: CSASAGTSGPYNEQFF. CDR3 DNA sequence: TGCAGTGCTAGTGCCGGGACTAGCGGGCCCTACAATGAGCAGTTCTTC.

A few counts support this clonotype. CDR3 amino acids: CASSPLTGTDSYEQYF. As DNA, the CDR3 is TGTGCCAGCAGTCCCCTAACGGGGACGGACTCCTACGAGCAGTACTTC. This sequence joins TRBV27 and TRBJ2-7; D may be TRBD1 or TRBD2 (5 bases each). Germline V CDR1 and CDR2: MNHEY, SMNVEV (reference sequence). V shed 5 bases and J shed 0 bases, with 17 bases lying between them. There are 16 residues in the CDR3.

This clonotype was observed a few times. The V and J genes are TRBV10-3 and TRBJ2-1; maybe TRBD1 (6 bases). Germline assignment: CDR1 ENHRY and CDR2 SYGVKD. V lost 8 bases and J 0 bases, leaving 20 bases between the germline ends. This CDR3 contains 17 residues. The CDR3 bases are TGTGCCATCGCCAGATACAGGGCCGATAGCTCCTACAATGAGCAGTTCTTC. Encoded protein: CAIARYRADSSYNEQFF.

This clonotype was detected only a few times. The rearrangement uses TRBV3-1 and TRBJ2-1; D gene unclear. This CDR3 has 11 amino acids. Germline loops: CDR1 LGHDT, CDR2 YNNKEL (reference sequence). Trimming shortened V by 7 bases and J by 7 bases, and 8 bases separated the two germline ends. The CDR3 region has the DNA TGTGCCAGCAAACTTTATAATGAGCAGTTCTTC. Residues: CASKLYNEQFF.

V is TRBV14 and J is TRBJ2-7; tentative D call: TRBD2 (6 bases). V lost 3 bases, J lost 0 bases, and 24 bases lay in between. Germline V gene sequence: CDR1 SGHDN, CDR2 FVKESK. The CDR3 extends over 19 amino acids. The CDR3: CASSQTPLFGGASSYEQYF. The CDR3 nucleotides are TGTGCCAGCAGCCAGACCCCCCTTTTCGGGGGAGCCTCCTCCTACGAGCAGTACTTC. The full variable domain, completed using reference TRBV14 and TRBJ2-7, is EAGVTQFPSHSVIEKGQTVTLRCDPISGHDNLYWYRRVMGKEIKFLLHFVKESKQDESGMPNNRFLAERTGGTYSTLKVQPAELEDSGVYFCASSQTPLFGGASSYEQYFGPGTRLTVT.

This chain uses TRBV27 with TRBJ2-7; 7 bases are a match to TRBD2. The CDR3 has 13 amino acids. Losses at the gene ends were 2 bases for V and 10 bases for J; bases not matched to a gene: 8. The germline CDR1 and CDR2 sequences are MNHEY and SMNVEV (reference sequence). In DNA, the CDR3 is TGTGCCAGCAGTTTAACCACTAGCGCCATCCAGTACTTC. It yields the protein CASSLTTSAIQYF.

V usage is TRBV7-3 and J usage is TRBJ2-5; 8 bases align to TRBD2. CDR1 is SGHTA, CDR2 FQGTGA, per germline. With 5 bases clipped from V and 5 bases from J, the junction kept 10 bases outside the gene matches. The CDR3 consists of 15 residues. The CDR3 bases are TGTGCCAGCAGCAAAAGCGGGGGTGTAACGGAGACCCAGTACTTC. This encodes CASSKSGGVTETQYF.

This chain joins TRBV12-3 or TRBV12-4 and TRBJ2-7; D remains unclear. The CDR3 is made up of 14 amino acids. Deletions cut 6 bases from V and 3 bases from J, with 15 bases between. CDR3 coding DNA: TGTGCCAGCAGCCCCGCGGTTGTTCTCTACGAGCAGTACTTC. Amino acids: CASSPAVVLYEQYF.

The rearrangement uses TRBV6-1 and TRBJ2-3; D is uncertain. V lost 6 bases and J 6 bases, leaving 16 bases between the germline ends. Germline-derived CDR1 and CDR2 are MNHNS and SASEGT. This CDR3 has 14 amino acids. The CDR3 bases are TGTGCCAGCAGGCGGCGTTCGTGGTCGGATACGCAGTATTTT. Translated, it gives CASRRRSWSDTQYF.

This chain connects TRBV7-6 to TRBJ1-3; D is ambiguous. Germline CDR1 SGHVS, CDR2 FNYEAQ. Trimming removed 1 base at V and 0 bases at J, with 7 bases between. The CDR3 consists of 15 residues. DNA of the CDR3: TGTGCCAGCAGCTTAGTGCCCGACTCTGGAAACACCATATATTTT. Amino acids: CASSLVPDSGNTIYF.

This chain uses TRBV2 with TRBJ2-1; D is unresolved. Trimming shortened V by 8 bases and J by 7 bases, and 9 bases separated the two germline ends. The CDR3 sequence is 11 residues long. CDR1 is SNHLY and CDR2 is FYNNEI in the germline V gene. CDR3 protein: CASGGRNEQFF. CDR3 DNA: TGTGCCAGCGGTGGAAGGAATGAGCAGTTCTTC.

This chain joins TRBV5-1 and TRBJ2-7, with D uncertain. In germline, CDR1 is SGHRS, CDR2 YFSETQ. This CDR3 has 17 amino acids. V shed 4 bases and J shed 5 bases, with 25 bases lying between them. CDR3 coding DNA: TGCGCCAGCAGCCCCTACTTGGTGGCAGGCCTTGACGACGAGCAGTACTTC. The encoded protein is CASSPYLVAGLDDEQYF.

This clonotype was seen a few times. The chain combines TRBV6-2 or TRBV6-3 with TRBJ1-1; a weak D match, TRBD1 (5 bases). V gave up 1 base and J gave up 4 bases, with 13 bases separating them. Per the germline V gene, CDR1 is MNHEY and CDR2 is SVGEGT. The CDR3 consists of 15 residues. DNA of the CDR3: TGTGCCAGCAGTTACTTTGGGGGTAGAGGCACTGAAGCTTTCTTT. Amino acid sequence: CASSYFGGRGTEAFF.

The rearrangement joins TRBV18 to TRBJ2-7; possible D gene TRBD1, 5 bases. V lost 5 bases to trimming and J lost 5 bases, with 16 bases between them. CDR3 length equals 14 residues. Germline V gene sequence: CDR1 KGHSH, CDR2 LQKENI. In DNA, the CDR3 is TGTGCCAGCTCAGTCACAGGCCTGCTCCACGAGCAGTACTTC. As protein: CASSVTGLLHEQYF.

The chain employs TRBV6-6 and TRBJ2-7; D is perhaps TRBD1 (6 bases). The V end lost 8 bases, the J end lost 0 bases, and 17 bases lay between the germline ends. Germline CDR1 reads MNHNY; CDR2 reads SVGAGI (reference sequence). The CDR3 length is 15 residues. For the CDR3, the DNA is TGTGCCAGCTCTGACAGGCGTATCGACTCCTACGAGCAGTACTTC. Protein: CASSDRRIDSYEQYF.

The CDR3 coding sequence is TGTGCCAGCAGCTTAGCACAGGTTCCCTACGAGCAGTACTTC. Translating gives CASSLAQVPYEQYF. The J gene is TRBJ2-7, the V gene TRBV7-9, with D possibly being TRBD1 (5 bases). V was pared by 0 bases and J by 2 bases, with 8 bases between. Germline V gene lookup returns CDR1 SEHNR and CDR2 FQNEAQ (reference sequence). The CDR3 is 14 residues long.

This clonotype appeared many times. CDR3 amino acids: CASSLVGGPYEQYF. CDR3 bases: TGTGCCAGCAGCTTAGTAGGAGGACCCTACGAGCAGTACTTC. The chain combines TRBV11-3 with TRBJ2-7; tentatively, D is TRBD2 (5 bases). The CDR3 is 14 amino acids. Trimming stripped 1 base from V and 2 bases from J, with 9 bases between. From germline, CDR1 is SGHNT and CDR2 YENEEA.